These T cell receptor beta chains were read from a single sample in a study of cytomegalovirus exposure and HLA in healthy donors. Libraries were prepared by immunoSEQ multiplex PCR; TCRdb keeps only in-frame clonotypes and omits some of them. The specimen's table records 130,000 to 150,000 clones. Sequenced input: PBMCs. The source of these receptors is a middle-aged man in good health and CMV-seronegative. The CDR3 runs from the conserved cysteine through the conserved F or W. Fields, in order: J gene, D gene, V gene, CDR3 protein, CDR3 DNA. A D gene is named only where the DNA matches it firmly.

j_gene: TRBJ2-3
d_gene: .
v_gene: TRBV7-2
CDR3aa: CASSLAWKQGDTQYF
CDR3nt: TGTGCCAGCAGCTTAGCGTGGAAGCAGGGAGATACGCAGTATTTT

j_gene: TRBJ2-3
d_gene: TRBD2
v_gene: TRBV5-1
CDR3aa: CASSLAGETGLAGGRTDTQYF
CDR3nt: TGCGCCAGCAGCTTGGCCGGAGAAACGGGACTAGCGGGGGGGCGGACAGATACGCAGTATTTT

j_gene: TRBJ2-1
d_gene: .
v_gene: TRBV5-4
CDR3aa: CATLREGRNEQFF
CDR3nt: TGTGCCACCCTAAGAGAGGGTCGGAATGAGCAGTTCTTC

j_gene: TRBJ2-7
d_gene: .
v_gene: TRBV7-3
CDR3aa: CASSLDVSYEQYF
CDR3nt: TGTGCCAGCAGCCTAGACGTCTCCTACGAGCAGTACTTC

j_gene: TRBJ2-5
d_gene: .
v_gene: TRBV9
CDR3aa: CASSVAGGTQETQYF
CDR3nt: TGTGCCAGCAGCGTAGCGGGGGGCACCCAAGAGACCCAGTACTTC

j_gene: TRBJ1-1
d_gene: .
v_gene: TRBV28
CDR3aa: CASSRTVPPGMPGAFF
CDR3nt: TGTGCCAGCAGTCGTACAGTTCCCCCGGGTATGCCAGGGGCTTTCTTT

j_gene: TRBJ2-1
d_gene: .
v_gene: TRBV7-9
CDR3aa: CASSLGGTHNEQFF
CDR3nt: TGTGCCAGCAGCTTAGGAGGGACACACAATGAGCAGTTCTTC

j_gene: TRBJ1-6
d_gene: TRBD1
v_gene: TRBV19
CDR3aa: CASGTPDRESSPLHF
CDR3nt: TGTGCCAGTGGAACCCCGGACAGGGAAAGTTCACCCCTCCACTTT

j_gene: TRBJ2-5
d_gene: TRBD1
v_gene: TRBV2
CDR3aa: CASSMDRAGETQYF
CDR3nt: TGTGCCAGCAGTATGGACAGGGCCGGGGAGACCCAGTACTTC

j_gene: TRBJ1-5
d_gene: .
v_gene: TRBV27
CDR3aa: CASRFTSSEGGQPQHF
CDR3nt: TGTGCCAGCAGATTTACTTCCAGCGAAGGGGGTCAGCCCCAGCATTTT

j_gene: TRBJ1-6
d_gene: .
v_gene: TRBV29-1
CDR3aa: CSAGVLGSPLHF
CDR3nt: TGCAGCGCAGGGGTTCTTGGCTCACCCCTCCACTTT

j_gene: TRBJ1-5
d_gene: TRBD1
v_gene: TRBV7-9
CDR3aa: CASSRQGANQPQHF
CDR3nt: TGTGCCAGCAGCCGACAGGGGGCAAATCAGCCCCAGCATTTT

j_gene: TRBJ1-6
d_gene: TRBD1
v_gene: TRBV29-1
CDR3aa: CSVGTGSDNSPLHF
CDR3nt: TGCAGCGTGGGGACAGGGTCGGATAATTCACCCCTCCACTTT

j_gene: TRBJ2-2
d_gene: .
v_gene: TRBV29-1
CDR3aa: CSVTKGQTLNTGELFF
CDR3nt: TGCAGCGTTACCAAAGGACAGACGCTAAACACCGGGGAGCTGTTTTTT

j_gene: TRBJ1-2
d_gene: .
v_gene: TRBV7-8
CDR3aa: CASSLASGNYGYTF
CDR3nt: TGTGCCAGCAGCTTAGCGTCAGGGAACTATGGCTACACCTTC

j_gene: TRBJ1-4
d_gene: TRBD1
v_gene: TRBV28
CDR3aa: CASFGTGDEKLFF
CDR3nt: TGTGCCAGCTTTGGGACAGGGGATGAAAAACTGTTTTTT

j_gene: TRBJ2-5
d_gene: TRBD1
v_gene: TRBV29-1
CDR3aa: CSVSGQGDWTQYF
CDR3nt: TGCAGCGTCTCAGGACAGGGAGACTGGACCCAGTACTTC

j_gene: TRBJ1-6
d_gene: .
v_gene: TRBV19
CDR3aa: CASSIEPVGSPLHF
CDR3nt: TGTGCCAGTAGTATAGAACCAGTCGGGTCACCCCTCCACTTT

j_gene: TRBJ2-5
d_gene: TRBD1
v_gene: TRBV29-1
CDR3aa: CSVARGRDETQYF
CDR3nt: TGCAGCGTTGCCAGGGGGCGAGACGAGACCCAGTACTTC

j_gene: TRBJ2-7
d_gene: .
v_gene: TRBV7-2
CDR3aa: CASSLALGGTGYGQYF
CDR3nt: TGTGCCAGCAGCTTAGCGCTTGGGGGCACCGGGTACGGGCAGTACTTC

j_gene: TRBJ2-5
d_gene: TRBD2
v_gene: TRBV19
CDR3aa: CASSTGTSGGARETQYF
CDR3nt: TGTGCCAGTAGTACCGGAACTAGCGGGGGGGCCCGGGAGACCCAGTACTTC

j_gene: TRBJ1-6
d_gene: .
v_gene: TRBV6-1
CDR3aa: CASTARSYNSPLHF
CDR3nt: TGTGCCAGCACTGCTAGGTCCTATAATTCACCCCTCCACTTT

j_gene: TRBJ2-7
d_gene: TRBD1
v_gene: TRBV5-1
CDR3aa: CASSPQGVNEQYF
CDR3nt: TGCGCCAGCAGCCCCCAGGGGGTGAACGAGCAGTACTTC

j_gene: TRBJ2-5
d_gene: TRBD2
v_gene: TRBV2
CDR3aa: CASSELEGLFQETQYF
CDR3nt: TGTGCCAGCAGTGAATTGGAGGGACTATTTCAAGAGACCCAGTACTTC

j_gene: TRBJ1-1
d_gene: TRBD1
v_gene: TRBV7-9
CDR3aa: CASSLEAGGTNTEAFF
CDR3nt: TGTGCCAGCAGCTTAGAGGCAGGGGGAACGAACACTGAAGCTTTCTTT

j_gene: TRBJ1-5
d_gene: .
v_gene: TRBV5-5
CDR3aa: CASSLAQVAQPQHF
CDR3nt: TGTGCCAGCAGCTTGGCACAGGTCGCGCAGCCCCAGCATTTT

j_gene: TRBJ2-7
d_gene: .
v_gene: TRBV6-6
CDR3aa: CASSTVGDEQYF
CDR3nt: TGTGCCAGCAGTACGGTCGGGGACGAGCAGTACTTC

j_gene: TRBJ2-1
d_gene: TRBD1
v_gene: TRBV7-2
CDR3aa: CASSLSTGGQNEQFF
CDR3nt: TGTGCCAGCAGCTTAAGCACAGGGGGGCAAAATGAGCAGTTCTTC

j_gene: TRBJ2-7
d_gene: .
v_gene: TRBV7-3
CDR3aa: CASSPNGLSYEQYF
CDR3nt: TGTGCCAGCAGCCCAAACGGACTCTCCTACGAGCAGTACTTC

j_gene: TRBJ1-1
d_gene: .
v_gene: TRBV11-1
CDR3aa: CASSFYGAENTEAFF
CDR3nt: TGTGCCAGCAGCTTCTATGGGGCGGAGAACACTGAAGCTTTCTTT

j_gene: TRBJ1-3
d_gene: .
v_gene: TRBV5-6
CDR3aa: CASTFTGPGSGNTIYF
CDR3nt: TGTGCCAGCACCTTTACAGGCCCCGGCTCTGGAAACACCATATATTTT

j_gene: TRBJ2-1
d_gene: TRBD1
v_gene: TRBV11-2
CDR3aa: CASSSTGTGNNEQFF
CDR3nt: TGTGCCAGCAGTTCGACCGGGACAGGGAACAATGAGCAGTTCTTC

j_gene: TRBJ1-5
d_gene: .
v_gene: TRBV19
CDR3aa: CASRETAAYNQPQHF
CDR3nt: TGTGCCAGTAGGGAGACAGCAGCGTACAATCAGCCCCAGCATTTT

j_gene: TRBJ1-1
d_gene: .
v_gene: TRBV27
CDR3aa: CASSRGKERAFF
CDR3nt: TGTGCCAGCAGTAGGGGCAAAGAAAGGGCTTTCTTT

j_gene: TRBJ1-5
d_gene: .
v_gene: TRBV7-9
CDR3aa: CASSLGRNSNQPQHF
CDR3nt: TGTGCCAGCAGCTTAGGGCGGAATAGCAATCAGCCCCAGCATTTT

j_gene: TRBJ2-7
d_gene: TRBD1
v_gene: TRBV6-5
CDR3aa: CASSYGVRDSVEEQYF
CDR3nt: TGTGCCAGCAGTTACGGGGTCCGGGACAGCGTGGAAGAGCAGTACTTC

j_gene: TRBJ1-2
d_gene: .
v_gene: TRBV5-4
CDR3aa: CASSFGLTPNYGYTF
CDR3nt: TGTGCCAGCAGCTTCGGGTTAACACCCAACTATGGCTACACCTTC

j_gene: TRBJ1-3
d_gene: .
v_gene: TRBV2
CDR3aa: CASSEYRAAGNTIYF
CDR3nt: TGTGCCAGCAGTGAATACAGGGCGGCTGGAAACACCATATATTTT

j_gene: TRBJ2-5
d_gene: TRBD1
v_gene: TRBV6-6
CDR3aa: CASRQQGGETQYF
CDR3nt: TGTGCCAGCAGGCAACAGGGGGGAGAGACCCAGTACTTC

j_gene: TRBJ2-5
d_gene: .
v_gene: TRBV9
CDR3aa: CASSESEGPPETQYF
CDR3nt: TGTGCCAGCAGCGAAAGTGAGGGCCCCCCAGAGACCCAGTACTTC

j_gene: TRBJ2-3
d_gene: .
v_gene: TRBV9
CDR3aa: CASSVVVTDTQYF
CDR3nt: TGTGCCAGCAGCGTAGTAGTCACAGATACGCAGTATTTT

j_gene: TRBJ1-5
d_gene: TRBD1
v_gene: TRBV7-2
CDR3aa: CASSYVGQGRKQPQHF
CDR3nt: TGTGCCAGCAGCTACGTCGGACAGGGACGGAAGCAGCCCCAGCATTTT

j_gene: TRBJ2-7
d_gene: .
v_gene: TRBV6-5
CDR3aa: CASSYSNDRNEQYF
CDR3nt: TGTGCCAGCAGTTACTCTAACGACAGGAACGAGCAGTACTTC

j_gene: TRBJ2-3
d_gene: TRBD2
v_gene: TRBV2
CDR3aa: CASSEGSGGTDTQYF
CDR3nt: TGTGCCAGCAGTGAAGGAAGCGGGGGCACAGATACGCAGTATTTT

j_gene: TRBJ2-5
d_gene: TRBD2
v_gene: TRBV6-1
CDR3aa: CASSELAGGQETQYF
CDR3nt: TGTGCCAGCAGTGAACTAGCGGGGGGGCAAGAGACCCAGTACTTC

j_gene: TRBJ1-6
d_gene: .
v_gene: TRBV5-1
CDR3aa: CASTEEINSPLHF
CDR3nt: TGCGCCAGCACTGAGGAAATTAATTCACCCCTCCACTTT